What follows are 14 T cell receptor beta chains derived from one specimen sequenced in a study of blood T cell repertoires in COVID-19. The protocol was immunoSEQ multiplex PCR, while the TCRdb copy is restricted to in-frame clones and leaves out a portion. Seen here are around 160,000 clones, around 81% observed once, and the top ten hold about 3.1%. Sequenced input: peripheral blood. These receptor sequences come from a woman aged 40 to 49 with active or convalescent COVID-19.

J is TRBJ2-1 and V is TRBV29-1; TRBD1 aligns across 8 bases. CDR3 length equals 14 residues. Germline CDR1 SQVTM, CDR2 ANQGSEA. V gave up 7 bases and J gave up 2 bases; unmatched junction bases: 7. The CDR3 is CSALTGETYNEQFF. In nucleotides, the CDR3 is TGCAGCGCCCTGACAGGGGAAACCTACAATGAGCAGTTCTTC.

The chain carries TRBV6-5 and TRBJ2-3; D possibly corresponds to TRBD2 (6 bases). The V and J ends lost 6 bases and 0 bases respectively, with 13 bases between them. The CDR3 is made up of 15 amino acids. The germline V gene encodes CDR1 MNHEY and CDR2 SVGAGI. As DNA, the CDR3 is TGTGCCAGCAGCCGGGACTTCTCTAGCACAGATACGCAGTATTTT. This codes for CASSRDFSSTDTQYF.

The J gene is TRBJ1-3, the V gene TRBV28; D possibly corresponds to TRBD1 (6 bases). Germline V gene lookup returns CDR1 MDHEN and CDR2 SYDVKM. Deletions cut 2 bases from V and 0 bases from J, with 17 bases between. The CDR3 is 18 residues long. In DNA, the CDR3 is TGTGCCAGCAGTTTAATAGGGACAACTCGCAGCTCTGGAAACACCATATATTTT. As protein: CASSLIGTTRSSGNTIYF.

The rearrangement uses TRBV11-2 and TRBJ2-6, with TRBD2 matching 12 bases. CDR1 and CDR2 from the germline V gene are SGHAT and FQNNGV. V lost 5 bases, J lost 0 bases, and 5 bases stayed unmatched. The CDR3 runs to 18 residues. Here the CDR3 DNA reads TGTGCCAGCAGCCAGAGACTAGCGGGAGCCTCTGGGGCCAACGTCCTGACTTTC. It encodes CASSQRLAGASGANVLTF.

V gene TRBV28 combines with J gene TRBJ2-1, with TRBD2 matching 8 bases. The CDR3 is 17 amino acids. From germline, CDR1 is MDHEN and CDR2 SYDVKM. Unmatched junction bases numbered 14, after V lost 8 bases and J lost 2 bases. For the CDR3, the DNA is TGTGCCAGCTCTTCCCTGAGCGGGGGTCGGACCTACAATGAGCAGTTCTTC. It is translated as CASSSLSGGRTYNEQFF. The entire variable domain, with the rest obtained from reference TRBV28 and TRBJ2-1, is as follows: DVKVTQSSRYLVKRTGEKVFLECVQDMDHENMFWYRQDPGLGLRLIYFSYDVKMKEKGDIPEGYSVSREKKERFSLILESASTNQTSMYLCASSSLSGGRTYNEQFFGPGTRLTVL.

The chain has TRBV5-4 and TRBJ2-2; the match to TRBD1 covers 7 bases. Unmatched junction bases numbered 2, after V lost 2 bases and J lost 1 base. From germline, CDR1 is SGHNT and CDR2 YYREEE (reference sequence). This CDR3 contains 15 residues. The DNA of the CDR3 is TGTGCCAGCAGCTTCGGACAGGTGAACACCGGGGAGCTGTTTTTT. This translates into CASSFGQVNTGELFF.

J is TRBJ1-1 and V is TRBV10-3; TRBD1 aligns across 9 bases. J was trimmed by 1 base and V by 6 bases; bases with no gene match: 3. This CDR3 has 14 amino acids. Germline assignment: CDR1 ENHRY and CDR2 SYGVKD. CDR3 DNA sequence: TGTGCCATCAGGACGGACAGGGGGAACACTGAAGCTTTCTTT. It specifies CAIRTDRGNTEAFF.

The chain carries TRBV5-6 and TRBJ2-7; D is undetermined. Between the trimmed V and J ends, which lost 1 base and 11 bases, there was a span of 13 bases. Germline loops: CDR1 SGHDT, CDR2 YYEEEE. CDR3 length: 12 residues. CDR3 protein: CASSLWAPPEYF. DNA for the CDR3: TGTGCCAGCAGCTTGTGGGCGCCCCCTGAGTACTTC.

The CDR3 protein is CASSFNAGPNQPQHF. In DNA, the CDR3 is TGTGCCAGCAGTTTTAACGCAGGCCCTAATCAGCCCCAGCATTTT. The chain carries TRBV28 and TRBJ1-5; D uncertain. Trimming left V 3 bases short and J 4 bases short, with 13 bases between. This CDR3 spans 15 amino acids. Germline lookup yields CDR1 MDHEN and CDR2 SYDVKM.

The rearrangement joins TRBV5-1 to TRBJ2-7, with D possibly matching TRBD1 (6 bases). The V gene's germline CDR1 is SGHRS and CDR2 YFSETQ. V lost 5 bases and J 2 bases, leaving 32 bases between the germline ends. CDR3 length: 20 amino acids. CDR3 residues: CASSSTFFRGQNVPTYEQYF. The CDR3 DNA is TGCGCCAGCAGTTCTACCTTTTTCCGGGGACAAAACGTCCCCACCTACGAGCAGTACTTC.

As concerns this clone: This same CDR3 is encoded by further DNA sequences in the sample. The V and J genes are TRBV19 and TRBJ2-1, with TRBD2 matching 14 bases. The CDR3 is 15 amino acids. The junction had 7 bases not matched to a gene; V was cut back by 8 bases and J by 7 bases. The germline gives CDR1 LNHDA, CDR2 SQIVND (reference sequence). CDR3 residues: CASGGLAGAPNEQFF. CDR3 in DNA: TGTGCCAGTGGGGGACTAGCGGGAGCCCCTAATGAGCAGTTCTTC. Full variable domain (missing parts from reference TRBV19 and TRBJ2-1): DGGITQSPKYLFRKEGQNVTLSCEQNLNHDAMYWYRQDPGQGLRLIYYSQIVNDFQKGDIAEGYSVSREKKESFPLTVTSAQKNPTAFYLCASGGLAGAPNEQFFGPGTRLTVL.

A single count supports this clone. The chain recombines TRBV6-2 or TRBV6-3 with TRBJ2-4, with D tentatively TRBD2 (6 bases). Germline loops: CDR1 MNHEY, CDR2 SVGEGT. Trimming took off 5 bases at V and 8 bases at J, with 22 bases between the two ends. The CDR3 consists of 16 residues. CDR3 sequence: CASSLGRDLLRDIQYF. In DNA, the CDR3 is TGTGCCAGCAGTCTTGGGCGGGACTTACTGAGGGACATTCAGTACTTC.

The V and J genes are TRBV6-5 and TRBJ1-1; TRBD1 aligns across 7 bases. CDR1 is MNHEY, CDR2 SVGAGI, per germline. CDR3 length: 13 amino acids. The V segment lost 5 bases and the J segment 10 bases; nucleotides outside the gene matches: 10. The DNA for the CDR3 is TGTGCCAGCAGTAGCCGGGACAGCTCTCCAGCTTTCTTT. It is translated as CASSSRDSSPAFF.

This chain links TRBV5-4 with TRBJ2-7; D is unclear. Trimming took 0 bases from V and 3 from J, leaving 10 bases between them. CDR3 size: 14 residues. Germline V CDR1 and CDR2: SGHNT, YYREEE (reference sequence). The CDR3 nucleotides read TGTGCCAGCAGCTTGGGAACCTACTACTACGAGCAGTACTTC. Translating gives CASSLGTYYYEQYF.